These 7 T cell receptor beta chains share one sample of origin, sequenced in a study of OX40 agonist ivuxolimab in advanced cancers. Data came from immunoSEQ multiplex PCR; TCRdb stores just in-frame clones and leaves some out. Among 70,000 or so clones listed, approximately 86% were seen once. This sample comprised CD4+ or CD8+ T cells sorted from blood, obtained in a trial of the OX40 agonist ivuxolimab. The source of these receptors is an adult with an advanced solid tumor such as melanoma, head and neck, liver or kidney cancer.

The chain employs TRBV7-2 and TRBJ1-2; TRBD1 might be the D (6 bases). CDR1 is SGHTA, CDR2 FQGNSA, per germline. This CDR3 is built from 12 residues. Deletions cut 2 bases from V and 10 bases from J, with 11 bases between. The CDR3 region has the DNA TGTGCCAGCAGCTTAAGCGGGGGGCTCTACACCTTC. It yields the protein CASSLSGGLYTF.

J is TRBJ2-7 and V is TRBV5-8; no clear D. This CDR3 is 16 amino acids long. V gave up 3 bases and J gave up 2 bases, with 18 bases separating them. The germline V gene has CDR1 SGHTS and CDR2 YDEGEE. Here the CDR3 reads CASSSLVYQGPYEQYF. The CDR3 DNA reads TGTGCCAGCAGCTCATTGGTCTACCAAGGTCCCTACGAGCAGTACTTC.

The V and J genes are TRBV11-3 and TRBJ2-1; 9 bases are a match to TRBD2. V dropped 4 bases and J dropped 4; count of bases not matched to a gene: 5. Germline V gene lookup returns CDR1 SGHNT and CDR2 YENEEA. The CDR3 is made up of 15 amino acids. The chain's CDR3 is CASSSRTSEYNEQFF. For the CDR3, the DNA is TGTGCCAGCAGCTCTAGGACTAGCGAATACAATGAGCAGTTCTTC.

CDR3 protein: CASSIPTTMNTEAFF. The CDR3 bases are TGTGCCAGTAGTATCCCAACCACAATGAACACTGAAGCTTTCTTT. The V call is TRBV19, the J call TRBJ1-1; unclear D gene. Between the trimmed V and J ends, which lost 3 bases and 0 bases, there was a span of 11 bases. The CDR3 is 15 amino acids. The germline gives CDR1 LNHDA, CDR2 SQIVND (reference sequence).

The sample holds one count of this clone. The chain uses TRBV7-9 and TRBJ2-2, with no clear D. The V end lost 1 base, the J end lost 7 bases, and 7 bases lay between the germline ends. CDR3 length equals 13 residues. CDR1 and CDR2 from the germline V gene are SEHNR and FQNEAQ (reference sequence). The CDR3 DNA is TGTGCCAGCAGCTTAGTGGTAATCGGGGAGCTGTTTTTT. Translating it yields CASSLVVIGELFF.

This rearrangement joins TRBV28 to TRBJ2-2; 8 bases map to TRBD2. The V and J ends lost 6 bases and 1 base, in that order; junction bases with no gene match: 7. Germline-derived CDR1 and CDR2 are MDHEN and SYDVKM. CDR3 size: 16 residues. The CDR3 spells CASRITGGWNTGELFF. The CDR3 DNA sequence: TGTGCCAGCAGAATCACGGGGGGGTGGAACACCGGGGAGCTGTTTTTT.

The V gene is TRBV2, the J gene TRBJ2-5; D uncertain. The CDR3 runs to 12 residues. The germline V gene has CDR1 SNHLY and CDR2 FYNNEI. Deletions cut 3 bases from V and 2 bases from J, with 4 bases between. The chain's CDR3 is CASSDEQETQYF. The CDR3 DNA reads TGTGCCAGCAGTGACGAGCAAGAGACCCAGTACTTC.